The clone carrying this T cell receptor (beta chain) was observed once. The data belong to a study of shared clonotypes between healthy human individuals. The naive CD8 subset, CD45RO-negative cells positively selected for CCR7, excluded terminally differentiated effector memory CD45RA+ cells. Per the germline V gene, CDR1 is MNHEY and CDR2 is SVGAGI. V was cut by 7 bases and J by 4 bases, with 13 bases left in between. The CDR3 covers 13 residues. The assay was immunoSEQ multiplex PCR, and TCRdb's table has in-frame clones only and misses some. The top ten hold around 1.1% of the sample, which has some 2 million clones, around 96% seen once.

The chain joins TRBV6-5 to TRBJ2-5, with D possibly TRBD2 on 6 matching bases. The sample comprised naive CD8+ T cells sorted from blood. This clonotype was sampled from a man in his late teens or twenties in good health. DNA of the CDR3: TGTGCCAGCACCAAAGGAGCGGGAGAGACCCAGTACTTC. It codes for CASTKGAGETQYF.